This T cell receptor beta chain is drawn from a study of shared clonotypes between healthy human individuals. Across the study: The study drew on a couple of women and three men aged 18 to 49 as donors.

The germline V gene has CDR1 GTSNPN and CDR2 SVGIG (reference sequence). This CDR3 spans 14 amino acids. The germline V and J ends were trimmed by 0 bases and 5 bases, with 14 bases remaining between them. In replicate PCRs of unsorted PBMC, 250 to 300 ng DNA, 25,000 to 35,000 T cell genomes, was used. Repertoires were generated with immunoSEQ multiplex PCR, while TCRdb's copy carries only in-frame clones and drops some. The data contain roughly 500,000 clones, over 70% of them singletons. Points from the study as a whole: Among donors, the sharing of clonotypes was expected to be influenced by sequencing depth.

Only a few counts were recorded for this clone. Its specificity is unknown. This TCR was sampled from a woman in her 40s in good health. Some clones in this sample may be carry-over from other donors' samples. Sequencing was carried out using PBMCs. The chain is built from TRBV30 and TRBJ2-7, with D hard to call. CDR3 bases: TGTGCCTGGAGTGTCTCCTCCCGGCGAGACGAGCAGTACTTC. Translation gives CAWSVSSRRDEQYF.